This is a list of T cell receptor beta chains from one sample in a study of blood T cell repertoires in COVID-19. The assay was immunoSEQ multiplex PCR, and TCRdb's table has in-frame clones only and misses some. The data contain about 300,000 clones, roughly 90% of them seen just once; the ten biggest clones take up roughly 6.5%. Material for sequencing was peripheral blood. The receptors were gathered from a man younger than 30 who had recovered from COVID-19. The CDR3 runs from the conserved cysteine through the conserved F or W. Each record gives: J gene, V gene, CDR3 protein.

J: TRBJ2-2; V: TRBV3-1/TRBV3-2; CDR3: CASSRLAGVGITGELFF
J: TRBJ1-5; V: TRBV15; CDR3: CATSRSWGAQHF
J: TRBJ1-4; V: TRBV6-2/TRBV6-3; CDR3: CASSGGGTGGEKLFF
J: TRBJ2-5; V: TRBV27; CDR3: CASSSLGQQQETQYF
J: TRBJ2-1; V: TRBV20-1; CDR3: CSAHRDYFEFF
J: TRBJ2-7; V: TRBV7-9; CDR3: CASSPRDSPYEGQYF
J: TRBJ1-4; V: TRBV6-1; CDR3: CASSSRQGTNEKLFF
J: TRBJ2-7; V: TRBV5-1; CDR3: CASSIREDSTYEQYF
J: TRBJ2-5; V: TRBV12-5; CDR3: CASGLVLSGASQETQYF
J: TRBJ2-1; V: TRBV5-4; CDR3: CASSPPGLAAPEQFF
J: TRBJ2-1; V: TRBV6-5; CDR3: CASSPRTQYNEQFF
J: TRBJ1-5; V: TRBV19; CDR3: CASSRGNQPQHF
J: TRBJ1-1; V: TRBV9; CDR3: CASSAWGGTEAFF
J: TRBJ2-1; V: TRBV19; CDR3: CASSTGGWSYNEQFF
J: TRBJ1-4; V: TRBV6-5; CDR3: CASSYSSGATNEKLFF
J: TRBJ1-4; V: TRBV7-9; CDR3: CASSRTGYGEKLFF
J: TRBJ2-7; V: TRBV9; CDR3: CASSVDDTFYEQYF
J: TRBJ1-1; V: TRBV25-1; CDR3: CASSGGHSNTEAFF
J: TRBJ2-1; V: TRBV29-1; CDR3: CSVEDRRGEDNEQFF
J: TRBJ1-4; V: TRBV2; CDR3: CASSSDRGDEKLFF
J: TRBJ2-7; V: TRBV7-6; CDR3: CASSFAGNEQYF
J: TRBJ2-1; V: TRBV19; CDR3: CASSIAGVGEQFF
J: TRBJ2-1; V: TRBV30; CDR3: CAWNDSPSYNEQFF
J: TRBJ2-7; V: TRBV27; CDR3: CASSLSGHLEQYF
J: TRBJ2-7; V: TRBV9; CDR3: CASSVGVQGSYEQYF
J: TRBJ2-3; V: TRBV19; CDR3: CASRGYGIGETDTQYF
J: TRBJ1-1; V: TRBV19; CDR3: CASSIDYRGTEAFF
J: TRBJ1-1; V: TRBV19; CDR3: CASSIVGGTNTEAFF
J: TRBJ2-2; V: TRBV5-4; CDR3: CASSLVGVDTGELFF
J: TRBJ2-5; V: TRBV10-3; CDR3: CAISESYQETQYF
J: TRBJ2-7; V: TRBV15; CDR3: CATSARTSNSYEQYF
J: TRBJ1-1; V: TRBV9; CDR3: CASRRTGDDTEAFF
J: TRBJ2-5; V: TRBV4-1; CDR3: CASSQAGLALAGGNLETQYF
J: TRBJ1-2; V: TRBV13; CDR3: CASSLGLGQGAYSYGYTF
J: TRBJ2-3; V: TRBV2; CDR3: CASIVTGTTDTQYF
J: TRBJ2-5; V: TRBV4-1; CDR3: CASSPQQRGQETQYF
J: TRBJ1-1; V: TRBV30; CDR3: CAWDSGGAGEAFF
J: TRBJ2-3; V: TRBV6-2/TRBV6-3; CDR3: CASSYPPEEPGDTQYF
J: TRBJ2-5; V: TRBV27; CDR3: CASRSTGQETQYF
J: TRBJ1-5; V: TRBV6-6; CDR3: CASSWAHSSNQPQHF
J: TRBJ1-2; V: TRBV6-5; CDR3: CASNLFYRADYGYTF
J: TRBJ2-2; V: TRBV24-1; CDR3: CATSDPGQSGGSGELFF
J: TRBJ2-1; V: TRBV25-1; CDR3: CASSGDLKADRGYNEQFF
J: TRBJ2-7; V: TRBV16; CDR3: CASSRGLEVEQYF
J: TRBJ2-3; V: TRBV19; CDR3: CASSIGTNTDTQYF
J: TRBJ1-5; V: TRBV19; CDR3: CASSRQDREDYSNQPQHF
J: TRBJ1-1; V: TRBV6-5; CDR3: CASSHRDRATEAFF
J: TRBJ1-4; V: TRBV5-4; CDR3: CASSLNAGKSNEKLFF
J: TRBJ2-5; V: TRBV6-6; CDR3: CASSYGGQGTQETQYF